The 15 T cell receptor beta chains reported below all come from one sample, sequenced in a study of blood T cells in healthy people across ages. Primers used in a second PCR of roughly 7 to 12 cycles were a sample-barcoded 5' primer and a J-beta primer mix. TCRdb re-analysed the 5' RACE reads in MiXCR, keeping a single row per CDR3 protein. The table shows about 1.5 million distinct CDR3 sequences, with roughly 43% occurring only once. The sample consisted of blood. These TCRs come from a woman aged 18-35 years in good health.

The V and J genes are TRBV20-1 and TRBJ1-2, with no clear D. The ends were cut back, 0 bases at V and 8 bases at J, with 10 bases in the middle. Germline-derived CDR1 and CDR2 are DFQATT and SNEGSKA (reference sequence). The CDR3 is made up of 12 amino acids. The CDR3 spells CSAREQWEGYTF. The CDR3, as DNA: TGCAGTGCTAGAGAACAGTGGGAGGGCTACACCTTC.

The rearrangement uses TRBV11-2 and TRBJ2-1; 7 bases map to TRBD2. Germline lookup yields CDR1 SGHAT and CDR2 FQNNGV. The CDR3 has 15 residues. Germline trimming cut 4 bases from V and 8 bases from J; bases unmatched to any gene: 11. The CDR3 DNA reads as TGTGCCAGCAGCTCGCCTCGACTAGCAGTATATGAGCAGTTCTTC. It codes for CASSSPRLAVYEQFF.

The genes are TRBV24-1 and TRBJ2-3; D may be TRBD1 (5 bases). Germline V gene lookup returns CDR1 KGHDR and CDR2 SFDVKD. V shed 3 bases and J shed 2 bases, with 11 bases lying between them. This CDR3 has 15 amino acids. The CDR3 here is CATSDGQGFTDTQYF. The CDR3 nucleotides read TGTGCCACCAGTGATGGGCAGGGATTCACAGATACGCAGTATTTT.

The chain combines TRBV28 with TRBJ2-7; 7 positions agree with TRBD1. The CDR3 has 16 residues. Germline lookup yields CDR1 MDHEN and CDR2 SYDVKM. The J segment lost 0 bases and the V segment lost 5 bases, leaving 10 bases of the junction unmatched. In DNA, the CDR3 is TGTGCCAGCAGTCCTTACGGGACAGCTTTCTCCTACGAGCAGTACTTC. Encoded protein: CASSPYGTAFSYEQYF.

This clonotype occurred once. The CDR3 bases are TGCAGTGCTAGAGTCGTTTCGGGCCCTTATGAGCAGTTCTTC. It is translated as CSARVVSGPYEQFF. The chain links TRBV20-1 to TRBJ2-1, with D uncertain. V lost 1 base and J 8 bases, leaving 15 bases between the germline ends. The CDR3 sequence is 14 residues long. Germline-derived CDR1 and CDR2 are DFQATT and SNEGSKA (reference sequence).

This chain joins TRBV25-1 and TRBJ1-2; tentatively, D is TRBD1 (5 bases). The CDR3 has 14 residues. V was pared by 6 bases and J by 8 bases, with 19 bases between. The germline gives CDR1 MGHDK, CDR2 SYGVNS. CDR3 DNA: TGTGCCAGCAGGGGGGTCGGCAGGGCGAAGGGCTACACCTTC. This sequence encodes CASRGVGRAKGYTF.

The chain combines TRBV20-1 with TRBJ2-2, with 7 positions matching TRBD2. The CDR3 has 13 amino acids. CDR1 is DFQATT, CDR2 SNEGSKA, per germline (reference sequence). The V gene end was trimmed by 3 bases and the J gene end by 6 bases; junction bases not matched to a gene: 4. The CDR3 protein is CSARTGGPGELFF. The CDR3 DNA reads as TGCAGTGCTAGGACGGGAGGTCCCGGGGAGCTGTTTTTT.

There are a few counts of this clonotype. The V call is TRBV6-5, the J call TRBJ2-1; D possibly corresponds to TRBD2 (6 bases). The CDR3 is 15 residues long. V dropped 0 bases and J dropped 3 bases, with 9 bases sitting between them. Germline CDR1 and CDR2: MNHEY and SVGAGI. The CDR3 loop reads CASSYSAGFYNEQFF. The CDR3 DNA is TGTGCCAGCAGTTACTCTGCGGGATTCTACAATGAGCAGTTCTTC.

The J gene is TRBJ2-7, the V gene TRBV20-1; TRBD2 aligns across 10 bases. From germline, CDR1 is DFQATT and CDR2 SNEGSKA (reference sequence). The J segment lost 3 bases and the V segment lost 6 bases, leaving 8 bases of the junction unmatched. The length of the CDR3 is 14 residues. The CDR3 DNA follows: TGCAGTGCAGCGGGGGGGCCAAGACGCTACGAGCAGTACTTC. Amino acids: CSAAGGPRRYEQYF.

The CDR3 spells CASSVGGREKLFF. CDR3 nucleotide sequence: TGTGCCAGCAGTGTCGGGGGAAGGGAAAAACTGTTTTTT. The chain joins TRBV12-3 or TRBV12-4 to TRBJ1-4; D is perhaps TRBD1 (5 bases). Between the trimmed V and J ends, which lost 5 bases and 8 bases, there was a span of 12 bases. The CDR3 contains 13 residues.

This rearrangement joins TRBV20-1 to TRBJ1-1; tentative D call: TRBD1 (6 bases). Germline V gene lookup returns CDR1 DFQATT and CDR2 SNEGSKA (reference sequence). V shed 5 bases and J shed 1 base, with 14 bases lying between them. CDR3 length equals 14 residues. The CDR3: CSALSDRRNTEAFF. DNA for the CDR3: TGCAGTGCTTTATCGGACAGACGGAACACTGAAGCTTTCTTT.

The rearrangement uses TRBV6-6 and TRBJ2-7; D might be TRBD2 (7 bases). Trimming cost V 8 bases and J 6 bases, with 14 bases left between them. CDR1 MNHNY and CDR2 SVGAGI come from the germline V gene (reference sequence). The CDR3 has 12 residues. CDR3 amino acids: CASGLGGAEQYF. CDR3 sequence (DNA): TGTGCCAGCGGCCTGGGGGGGGCCGAGCAGTACTTC.

This clonotype was seen a few times. The chain links TRBV5-6 to TRBJ2-3, with D hard to call. Per germline, CDR1 SGHDT and CDR2 YYEEEE. V was clipped by 1 base and J by 8 bases, with 11 bases between them. The CDR3 runs to 13 residues. CDR3 nucleotide sequence: TGTGCCAGCAGCTTGTATACGACTGGTACGCAGTATTTT. Translation gives CASSLYTTGTQYF.

This clonotype showed up just a few times. The rearrangement joins TRBV7-2 to TRBJ1-2, with 7 positions matching TRBD1. Germline lookup yields CDR1 SGHTA and CDR2 FQGNSA. V shed 5 bases and J 5 bases; nucleotides not matched to a gene: 8. The CDR3 covers 14 residues. This CDR3 is CASSKRDSTYGYTF. The CDR3 nucleotides are TGTGCCAGCAGCAAGCGGGACAGTACTTATGGCTACACCTTC.

Comment on this clonotype: A clone one base away is much larger, so this may be a read error. V usage is TRBV12-3 or TRBV12-4 and J usage is TRBJ2-1; TRBD2 agrees at 7 bases. This CDR3 region has 14 residues. The trim removed 5 bases at V and 5 bases at J, leaving 6 bases unmatched. The DNA for the CDR3 is TGTGCCAGCAGTCCCGGGACTATCCACAATGAGCAGTTCTTC. Translating gives CASSPGTIHNEQFF.